This T cell receptor (beta chain) derives from a study of CD8 T cells in Susac syndrome. Whole-study findings and limits: There was no clonal expansion in the CD4+ T cell repertoires of Susac syndrome.

With random hexamers, roughly 0.45 to 1 ug RNA was reverse transcribed. TCRdb independently ran MiXCR on the immunoSEQ multiplex PCR reads; one entry per CDR3 protein. The data hold some 150,000 distinct CDR3 sequences, with 95% observed a single time. Germline CDR1 is GTSNPN and CDR2 is SVGIG (reference sequence). This CDR3 spans 11 amino acids. Only a few counts were recorded for this clonotype. Its target is not known. This receptor was identified in a human donor with Susac syndrome. The chain joins TRBV30 to TRBJ1-1; D gene uncertain. The sample comprised CD4+ T cells from PBMCs. CDR3 in amino acids: CASGQNTEAFF. For the CDR3, the DNA is TGTGCTTCCGGGCAGAACACTGAAGCTTTCTTT.